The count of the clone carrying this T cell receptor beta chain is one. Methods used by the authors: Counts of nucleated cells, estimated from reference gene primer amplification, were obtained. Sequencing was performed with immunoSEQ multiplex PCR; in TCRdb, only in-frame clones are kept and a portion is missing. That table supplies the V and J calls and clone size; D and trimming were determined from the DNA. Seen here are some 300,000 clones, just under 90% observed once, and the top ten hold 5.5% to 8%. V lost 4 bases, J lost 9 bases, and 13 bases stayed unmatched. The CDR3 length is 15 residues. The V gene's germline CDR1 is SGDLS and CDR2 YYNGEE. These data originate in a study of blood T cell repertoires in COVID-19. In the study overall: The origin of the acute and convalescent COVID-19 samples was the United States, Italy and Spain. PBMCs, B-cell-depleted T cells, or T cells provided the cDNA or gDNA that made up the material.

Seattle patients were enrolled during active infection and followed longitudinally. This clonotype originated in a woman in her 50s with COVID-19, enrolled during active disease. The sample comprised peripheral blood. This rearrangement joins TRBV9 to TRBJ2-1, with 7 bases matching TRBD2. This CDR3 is CASSHPGRESVEQFF. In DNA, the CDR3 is TGTGCCAGCAGCCACCCGGGGCGGGAGTCGGTTGAGCAGTTCTTC.